These 20 T cell receptor beta chains share one sample of origin, sequenced in a study of blood T cells in healthy people across ages. Together with a sample-barcoded 5' primer, a J-beta primer mix was included in a second PCR lasting about 6 to 12 cycles. In TCRdb, the 5' RACE reads were re-called with MiXCR into one record per CDR3 protein. Among about 1.1 million distinct CDR3 sequences listed, 35% to 45% were seen once. The specimen sequenced was blood. Every receptor here comes from a man younger than 35 in good health.

The table lists this clonotype with a few counts. The CDR3 protein is CASSLVQRETQYF. CDR3 nucleotides: TGTGCCAGCAGCTTAGTTCAACGGGAGACCCAGTACTTC. The rearrangement joins TRBV7-2 to TRBJ2-5; no definite D call. This CDR3 is 13 amino acids long. Deletions cut 1 base from V and 5 bases from J, with 8 bases between. The germline V gene encodes CDR1 SGHTA and CDR2 FQGNSA.

This clonotype turned up a few times. CDR3 nucleotide sequence: TGTGCCAGCAGCATAGGCCGTTTCTCCTACAATGAGCAGTTCTTC. Protein sequence: CASSIGRFSYNEQFF. The rearrangement links TRBV7-3 to TRBJ2-1; D is undetermined. The germline V and J ends were trimmed by 5 bases and 0 bases, with 11 bases remaining between them. The CDR3 runs to 15 residues. From germline, CDR1 is SGHTA and CDR2 FQGTGA.

V and J are TRBV20-1 and TRBJ1-5, with 7 bases matching TRBD1. The CDR3 runs to 14 residues. Germline CDR1 and CDR2: DFQATT and SNEGSKA (reference sequence). V was pared by 6 bases and J by 7 bases, with 12 bases of the junction left unmatched. The CDR3 region is CSATGQEQEQPQHF. As DNA, the CDR3 is TGCAGTGCAACCGGACAGGAGCAGGAACAGCCCCAGCATTTT.

The V gene is TRBV24-1, the J gene TRBJ2-3; 10 bases are a match to TRBD2. Looked up from germline, CDR1 is KGHDR and CDR2 is SFDVKD. This CDR3 comprises 17 residues. V dropped 4 bases and J dropped 1; count of bases not matched to a gene: 7. DNA of the CDR3: TGTGCCACCAGTGACCGACCTCTAGCGGGAGGCACAGATACGCAGTATTTT. Protein sequence: CATSDRPLAGGTDTQYF.

The chain joins TRBV9 to TRBJ2-1; D possibly corresponds to TRBD1 (5 bases). Germline assignment: CDR1 SGDLS and CDR2 YYNGEE. CDR3 length equals 14 residues. Deletions cut 1 base from V and 10 bases from J, with 15 bases between. The CDR3 spells CASSVRQTAYEQFF. The CDR3 DNA sequence: TGTGCCAGCAGCGTAAGACAGACTGCATACGAGCAGTTCTTC.

This clonotype has only a few counts. The V call is TRBV11-2, the J call TRBJ1-1; D is perhaps TRBD1 (6 bases). The CDR3 consists of 16 residues. Germline CDR1 reads SGHAT; CDR2 reads FQNNGV. Trimming stripped 4 bases from V and 4 bases from J, with 19 bases between. CDR3 sequence: CASSSRGGRGGTEAFF. For the CDR3, the DNA is TGTGCCAGCAGCTCCCGGGGGGGCCGGGGTGGCACTGAAGCTTTCTTT.

A single count supports this clonotype. The J gene is TRBJ2-7, the V gene TRBV6-5; TRBD1 matches 8 bases. Germline lookup yields CDR1 MNHEY and CDR2 SVGAGI. J lost 1 base, V lost 4 bases, and 6 bases had no gene match. The CDR3 extends over 15 amino acids. The CDR3 DNA reads TGTGCCAGCAGTTTCACACAGGGGGGTTCCTACGAGCAGTACTTC. The encoded protein is CASSFTQGGSYEQYF.

The J gene is TRBJ2-1, the V gene TRBV12-3 or TRBV12-4; tentative D call: TRBD2 (6 bases). This CDR3 has 14 residues. The germline V and J ends were trimmed by 1 base and 4 bases, with 8 bases remaining between them. Here the CDR3 reads CASSLGDFYNEQFF. DNA for the CDR3: TGTGCCAGCAGTTTAGGGGACTTTTACAATGAGCAGTTCTTC.

This clonotype was counted a few times. The rearrangement joins TRBV6-5 to TRBJ1-6; no firm D call. The CDR3 consists of 13 residues. V dropped 0 bases and J dropped 9 bases, with 6 bases sitting between them. CDR1 is MNHEY and CDR2 is SVGAGI in the germline V gene. The CDR3 spells CASSYSTPSPLHF. CDR3 nucleotide sequence: TGTGCCAGCAGTTACTCGACGCCTTCACCCCTCCACTTT.

This clonotype was seen only a few times. V and J are TRBV2 and TRBJ2-5; D ambiguous. The CDR3 loop spans 13 amino acids. Trimming cost V 2 bases and J 4 bases, with 8 bases left between them. Per the germline V gene, CDR1 is SNHLY and CDR2 is FYNNEI. For the CDR3, the DNA is TGTGCCAGCAGTGAAACGTCGGCAGAGACCCAGTACTTC. It translates to CASSETSAETQYF.

This clonotype came up once. J is TRBJ2-3 and V is TRBV15, with D perhaps TRBD1 or TRBD2 (6 bases each). CDR3 size: 17 residues. The germline V gene has CDR1 LNHNV and CDR2 YYDKDF (reference sequence). The V end lost 1 base, the J end lost 0 bases, and 14 bases lay between the germline ends. The CDR3 region has the DNA TGTGCCACCAGCAGAGTGGGGGGAGACAGGAGCACAGATACGCAGTATTTT. Translation: CATSRVGGDRSTDTQYF.

Comment on this clonotype: Possible read error: a much larger clone is one base away. This chain uses TRBV4-2 with TRBJ1-5; possible D gene TRBD1, 6 bases. The ends were cut back, 3 bases at V and 9 bases at J, with 18 bases in the middle. This CDR3 has 15 residues. The V gene's germline CDR1 is LGHNA and CDR2 YNFKEQ. The CDR3, as DNA: TGTGCCAGCAGCCACCCAGGGGAAATTGGGCGGCCCCAGCATTTT. Amino acids: CASSHPGEIGRPQHF.

This chain uses TRBV4-3 with TRBJ2-3, with 8 bases matching TRBD2. V lost 1 base and J lost 4; bases outside the gene matches: 10. The germline gives CDR1 LGHNA, CDR2 YSLEER. This CDR3 spans 17 amino acids. The CDR3 DNA reads as TGCGCCAGCAGCCAAGGTCTGGCGGGGGGTGGAGCAGATACGCAGTATTTT. Protein product: CASSQGLAGGGADTQYF.

This clonotype was observed a few times. This chain joins TRBV7-9 and TRBJ2-1; D not certain. Trimming shortened V by 3 bases and J by 10 bases, and 7 bases separated the two germline ends. The CDR3 loop spans 11 amino acids. CDR1 is SEHNR, CDR2 FQNEAQ, per germline (reference sequence). The CDR3 DNA sequence: TGTGCCAGCAGCTTCGGTGTCGAGCAGTTCTTC. Protein product: CASSFGVEQFF. Drawing the rest from reference TRBV7-9 and TRBJ2-1, the complete variable domain is DTGVSQNPRHKITKRGQNVTFRCDPISEHNRLYWYRQTLGQGPEFLTYFQNEAQLEKSRLLSDRFSAERPKGSFSTLEIQRTEQGDSAMYLCASSFGVEQFFGPGTRLTVL.

The rearrangement links TRBV4-1 to TRBJ1-6, with a tentative D call TRBD1 (6 bases). V was pared by 1 base and J by 18 bases, with 22 bases between. Per germline, CDR1 MGHRA and CDR2 YSYEKL. CDR3 length: 15 residues. The CDR3 loop reads CASSQGEQGLGYNHF. In DNA, the CDR3 is TGCGCCAGCAGCCAAGGGGAACAGGGCCTTGGATATAACCACTTT.

As regards this clonotype: Since a much larger clone is just one base distant, this may be a read error. The chain recombines TRBV4-3 with TRBJ2-5; TRBD2 aligns across 14 bases. J lost 11 bases, V lost 4 bases, and 12 bases had no gene match. The CDR3 is 16 residues long. Germline CDR1 reads LGHNA; CDR2 reads YSLEER. The CDR3: CASSPGLAGGGNEQYF. CDR3 sequence (DNA): TGCGCCAGCAGCCCAGGACTAGCGGGGGGAGGGAATGAGCAGTACTTC.

A remark on this clonotype: This may be a read error: a much more frequent sequence differs by one nucleotide. The chain employs TRBV28 and TRBJ2-7; D gene ambiguous. The CDR3 is 12 amino acids. The germline V gene has CDR1 MDHEN and CDR2 SYDVKM. Trimming removed 7 bases at V and 7 bases at J, with 14 bases between. Written as DNA, the CDR3 is TGTGCCAGCACTTTGGCCAACAATGAGCAGTACTTC. It is translated as CASTLANNEQYF. The variable domain in full, with the rest retrieved from reference TRBV28 and TRBJ2-7, is DVKVTQSSRYLVKRTGEKVFLECVQDMDHENMFWYRQDPGLGLRLIYFSYDVKMKEKGDIPEGYSVSREKKERFSLILESASTNQTSMYLCASTLANNEQYFGPGTRLTVT.

This clonotype occurred a few times. The chain combines TRBV11-2 with TRBJ2-3; TRBD2 matches 10 bases. CDR1 SGHAT and CDR2 FQNNGV come from the germline V gene. CDR3 length: 15 amino acids. J was trimmed by 6 bases and V by 2 bases; bases with no gene match: 5. The CDR3 nucleotides are TGTGCCAGCAGCTTACTGAAGCGGGGGGGCGATACGCAGTATTTT. Its protein is CASSLLKRGGDTQYF.

The chain uses TRBV27 and TRBJ2-5; D may be TRBD1 (6 bases). Per germline, CDR1 MNHEY and CDR2 SMNVEV (reference sequence). The CDR3 is 14 residues long. Trimming took off 6 bases at V and 5 bases at J, with 16 bases between the two ends. The CDR3, as DNA: TGTGCCAGCAGGCCAGGACAGCTTGGGGAGACCCAGTACTTC. Residues: CASRPGQLGETQYF.

In this sample, this clonotype turned up a few times. The V call is TRBV11-2, the J call TRBJ2-1; unclear D gene. This CDR3 region has 13 residues. Germline CDR1 SGHAT, CDR2 FQNNGV. The ends were cut back, 5 bases at V and 7 bases at J, with 12 bases in the middle. Here the CDR3 reads CASSVSVFNEQFF. DNA of the CDR3: TGTGCCAGCAGCGTCAGTGTTTTTAATGAGCAGTTCTTC.